This T cell receptor (beta chain) came from a study of cytomegalovirus exposure and HLA in healthy donors. This clone was found a few times. Its antigen remains unknown. PCR involved 60 Vbeta and 13 Jbeta primers. Generated by immunoSEQ multiplex PCR, the TCRdb table keeps only in-frame clones and is missing some. The sample yields 150,000 to 200,000 clones, 80% seen once. The V gene lost 2 bases and the J gene lost 1 base, with 14 bases spanning the gap. The germline CDR1 and CDR2 sequences are MNHEY and SMNVEV (reference sequence). The CDR3 runs to 17 residues. Findings and limits, study-wide: It was confirmed in vitro that a few of the CMV-associated chains were specific for CMV antigens.

The chain is built from TRBV27 and TRBJ2-2; perhaps TRBD1 as D (5 bases). Sequences were obtained from PBMCs. The receptor was isolated from a male donor in good health and CMV-seropositive. In DNA, the CDR3 is TGTGCCAGCAGTTTAGCGGCTAGGCAGGGGAACACCGGGGAGCTGTTTTTT. It is translated as CASSLAARQGNTGELFF.